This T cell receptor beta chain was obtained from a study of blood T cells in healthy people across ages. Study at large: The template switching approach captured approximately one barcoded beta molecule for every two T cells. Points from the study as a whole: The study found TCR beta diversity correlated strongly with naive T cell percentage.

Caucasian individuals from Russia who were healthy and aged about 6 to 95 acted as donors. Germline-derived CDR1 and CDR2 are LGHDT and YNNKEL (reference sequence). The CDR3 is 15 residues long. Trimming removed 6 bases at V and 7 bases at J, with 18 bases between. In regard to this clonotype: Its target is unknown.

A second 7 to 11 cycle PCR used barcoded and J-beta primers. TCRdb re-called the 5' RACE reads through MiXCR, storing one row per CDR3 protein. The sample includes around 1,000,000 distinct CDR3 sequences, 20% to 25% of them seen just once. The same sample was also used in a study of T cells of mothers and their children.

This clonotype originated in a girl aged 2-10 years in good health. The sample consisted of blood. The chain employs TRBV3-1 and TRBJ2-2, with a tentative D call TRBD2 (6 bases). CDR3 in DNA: TGTGCCAGCAGAAGGGACGGACTAACGAACGGGGAGCTGTTTTTT. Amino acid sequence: CASRRDGLTNGELFF.